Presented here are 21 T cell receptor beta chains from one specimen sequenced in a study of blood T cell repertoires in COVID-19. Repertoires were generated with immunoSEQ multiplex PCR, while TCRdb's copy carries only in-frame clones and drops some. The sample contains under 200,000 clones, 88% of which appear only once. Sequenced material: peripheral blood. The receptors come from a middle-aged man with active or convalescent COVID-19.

The CDR3 nucleotides read TGTGCCAGTAGTATAGACGGCTACAATGAGCAGTTCTTC. This sequence encodes CASSIDGYNEQFF. J is TRBJ2-1 and V is TRBV19; D gene uncertain. V lost 0 bases and J lost 3, with 3 bases in between. The germline V gene has CDR1 LNHDA and CDR2 SQIVND (reference sequence). This CDR3 region has 13 residues.

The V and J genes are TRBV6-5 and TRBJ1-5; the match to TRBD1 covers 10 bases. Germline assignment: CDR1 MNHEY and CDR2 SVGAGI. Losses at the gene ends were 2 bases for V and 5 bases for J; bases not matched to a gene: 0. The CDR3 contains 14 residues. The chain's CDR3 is CASSYGTGDQPQHF. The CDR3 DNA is TGTGCCAGCAGTTACGGGACAGGGGATCAGCCCCAGCATTTT.

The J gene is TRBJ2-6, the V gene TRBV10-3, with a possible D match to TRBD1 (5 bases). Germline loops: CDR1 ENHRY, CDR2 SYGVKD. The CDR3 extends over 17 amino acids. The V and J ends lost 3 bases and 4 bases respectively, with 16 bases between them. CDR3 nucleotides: TGTGCCATCAGTGAATTCAGGGTAGGATCAGGGGCCAACGTCCTGACTTTC. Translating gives CAISEFRVGSGANVLTF.

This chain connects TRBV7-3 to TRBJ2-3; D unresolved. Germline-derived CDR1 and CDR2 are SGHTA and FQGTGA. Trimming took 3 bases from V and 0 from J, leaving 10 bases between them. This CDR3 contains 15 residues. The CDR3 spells CASSFLGGSTDTQYF. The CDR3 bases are TGTGCCAGCAGCTTTCTTGGCGGAAGCACAGATACGCAGTATTTT.

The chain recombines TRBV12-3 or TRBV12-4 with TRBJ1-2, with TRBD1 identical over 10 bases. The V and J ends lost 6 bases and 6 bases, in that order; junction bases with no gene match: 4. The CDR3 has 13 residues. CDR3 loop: CASRGQGRDGYTF. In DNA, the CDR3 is TGTGCCAGCAGGGGACAGGGGAGAGATGGCTACACCTTC.

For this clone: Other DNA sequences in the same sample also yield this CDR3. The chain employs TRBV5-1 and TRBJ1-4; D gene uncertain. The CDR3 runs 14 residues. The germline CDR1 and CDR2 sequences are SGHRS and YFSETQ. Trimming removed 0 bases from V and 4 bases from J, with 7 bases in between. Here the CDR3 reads CASSLGGFNEKLFF. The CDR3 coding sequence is TGCGCCAGCAGCTTGGGCGGGTTTAATGAAAAACTGTTTTTT.

The CDR3 sequence: CASSLGGSGEQYF. CDR3 DNA sequence: TGTGCCAGCAGTTTAGGGGGCTCGGGCGAGCAGTACTTC. This chain uses TRBV12-3 or TRBV12-4 with TRBJ2-7; possibly TRBD1 for D (5 bases). V was trimmed by 1 base and J by 6 bases, leaving 10 bases between them. The CDR3 spans 13 residues.

CDR3 loop: CASSQDVFAGDEQYF. CDR3 DNA sequence: TGCGCCAGCAGCCAAGATGTTTTTGCGGGAGACGAGCAGTACTTC. The V call is TRBV4-3, the J call TRBJ2-7; TRBD2 matches 7 bases. CDR3 length: 15 amino acids. CDR1 and CDR2 from the germline V gene are LGHNA and YSLEER. Germline trimming cut 0 bases from V and 5 bases from J; bases unmatched to any gene: 7.

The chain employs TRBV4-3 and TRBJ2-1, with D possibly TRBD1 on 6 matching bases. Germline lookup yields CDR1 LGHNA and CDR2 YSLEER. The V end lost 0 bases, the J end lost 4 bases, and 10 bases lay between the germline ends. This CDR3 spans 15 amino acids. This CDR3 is CASSQDRGRYNEQFF. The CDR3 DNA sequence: TGCGCCAGCAGCCAAGACAGGGGACGGTACAATGAGCAGTTCTTC.

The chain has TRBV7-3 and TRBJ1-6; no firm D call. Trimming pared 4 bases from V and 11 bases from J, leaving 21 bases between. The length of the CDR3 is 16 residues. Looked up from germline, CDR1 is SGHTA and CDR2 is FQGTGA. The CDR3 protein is CASSSSQLTRSAPLHF. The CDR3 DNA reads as TGTGCCAGCAGCTCTAGCCAATTGACACGGTCGGCACCCCTCCACTTT.

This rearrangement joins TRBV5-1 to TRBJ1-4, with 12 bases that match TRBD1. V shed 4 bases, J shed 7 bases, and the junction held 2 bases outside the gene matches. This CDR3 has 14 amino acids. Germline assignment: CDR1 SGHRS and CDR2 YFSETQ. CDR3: CASSGTGGSEKLFF. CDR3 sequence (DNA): TGCGCCAGCAGCGGGACAGGGGGCTCTGAAAAACTGTTTTTT. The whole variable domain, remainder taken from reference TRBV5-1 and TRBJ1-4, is KAGVTQTPRYLIKTRGQQVTLSCSPISGHRSVSWYQQTPGQGLQFLFEYFSETQRNKGNFPGRFSGRQFSNSRSEMNVSTLELGDSALYLCASSGTGGSEKLFFGSGTQLSVL.

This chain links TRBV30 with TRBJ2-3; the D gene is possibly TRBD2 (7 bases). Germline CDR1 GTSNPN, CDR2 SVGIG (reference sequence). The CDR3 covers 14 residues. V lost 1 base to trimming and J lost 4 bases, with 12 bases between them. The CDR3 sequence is CAWSGRGGADTQYF. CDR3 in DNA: TGTGCCTGGAGTGGCAGAGGGGGGGCAGATACGCAGTATTTT.

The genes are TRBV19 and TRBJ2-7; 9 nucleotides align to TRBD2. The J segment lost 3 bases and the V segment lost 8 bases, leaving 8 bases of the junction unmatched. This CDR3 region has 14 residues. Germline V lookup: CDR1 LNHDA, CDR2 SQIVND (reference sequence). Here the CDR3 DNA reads TGTGCCAGTGGAAGTAGCGGGAGTCTCTACGAGCAGTACTTC. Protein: CASGSSGSLYEQYF.

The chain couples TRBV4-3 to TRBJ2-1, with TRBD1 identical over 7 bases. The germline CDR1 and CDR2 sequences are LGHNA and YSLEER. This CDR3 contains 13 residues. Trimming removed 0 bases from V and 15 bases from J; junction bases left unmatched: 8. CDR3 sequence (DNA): TGCGCCAGCAGCCAAGAGAGGACAGGTGGGGTGTTCTTC. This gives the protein CASSQERTGGVFF.

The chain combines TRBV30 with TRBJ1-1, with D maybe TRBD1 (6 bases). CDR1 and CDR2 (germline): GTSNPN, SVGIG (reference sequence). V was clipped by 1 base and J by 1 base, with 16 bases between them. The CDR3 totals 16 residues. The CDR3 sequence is CAWSELQGTRNTEAFF. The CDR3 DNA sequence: TGTGCCTGGAGTGAGCTTCAGGGGACGCGGAACACTGAAGCTTTCTTT.

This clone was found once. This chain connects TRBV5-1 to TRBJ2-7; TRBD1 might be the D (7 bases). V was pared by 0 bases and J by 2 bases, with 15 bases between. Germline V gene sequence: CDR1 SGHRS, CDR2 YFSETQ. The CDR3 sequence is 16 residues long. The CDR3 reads CASSLDGGTVTYEQYF. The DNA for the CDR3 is TGCGCCAGCAGCTTGGATGGGGGGACAGTTACCTACGAGCAGTACTTC.

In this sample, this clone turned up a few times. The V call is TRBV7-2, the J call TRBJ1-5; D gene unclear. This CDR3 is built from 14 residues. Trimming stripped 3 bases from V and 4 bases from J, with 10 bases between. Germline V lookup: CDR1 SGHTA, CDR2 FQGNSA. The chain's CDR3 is CASSFQGRNQPQHF. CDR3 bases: TGTGCCAGCAGCTTTCAAGGGAGGAATCAGCCCCAGCATTTT.

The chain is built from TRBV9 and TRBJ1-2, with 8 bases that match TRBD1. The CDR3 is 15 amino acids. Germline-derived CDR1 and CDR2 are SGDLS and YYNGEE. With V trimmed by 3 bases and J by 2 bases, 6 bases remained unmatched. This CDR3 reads CASSGRGHGNYGYTF. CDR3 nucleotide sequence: TGTGCCAGCAGCGGCAGGGGGCATGGAAACTATGGCTACACCTTC.

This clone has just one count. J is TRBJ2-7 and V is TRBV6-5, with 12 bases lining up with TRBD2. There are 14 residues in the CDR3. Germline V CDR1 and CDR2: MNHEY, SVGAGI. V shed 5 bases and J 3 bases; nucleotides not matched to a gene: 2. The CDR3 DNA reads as TGTGCCAGCAGTCTGACTAGCGGGAGCTACGAGCAGTACTTC. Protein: CASSLTSGSYEQYF.

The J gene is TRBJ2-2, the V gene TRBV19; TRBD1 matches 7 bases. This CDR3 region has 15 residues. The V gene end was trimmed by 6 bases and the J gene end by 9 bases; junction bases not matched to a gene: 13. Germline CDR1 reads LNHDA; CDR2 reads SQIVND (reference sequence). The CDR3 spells CASRTGTDTRRELFF. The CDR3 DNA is TGTGCCAGTAGGACCGGGACAGACACCCGTAGGGAGCTGTTTTTT.

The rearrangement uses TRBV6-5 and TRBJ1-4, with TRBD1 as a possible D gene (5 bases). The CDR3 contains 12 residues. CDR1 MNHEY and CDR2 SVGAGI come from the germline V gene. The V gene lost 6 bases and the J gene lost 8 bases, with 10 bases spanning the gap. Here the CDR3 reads CASRGAMEKLFF. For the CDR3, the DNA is TGTGCCAGCAGAGGGGCTATGGAAAAACTGTTTTTT.